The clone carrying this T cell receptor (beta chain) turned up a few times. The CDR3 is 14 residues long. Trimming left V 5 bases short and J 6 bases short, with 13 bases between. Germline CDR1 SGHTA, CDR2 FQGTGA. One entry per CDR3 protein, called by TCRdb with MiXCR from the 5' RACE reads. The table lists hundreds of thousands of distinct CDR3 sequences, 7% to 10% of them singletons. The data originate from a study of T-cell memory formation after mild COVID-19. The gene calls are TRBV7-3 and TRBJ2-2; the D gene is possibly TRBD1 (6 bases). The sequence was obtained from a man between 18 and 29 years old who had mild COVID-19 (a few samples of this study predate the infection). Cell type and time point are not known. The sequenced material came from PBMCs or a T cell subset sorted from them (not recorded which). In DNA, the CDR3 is TGTGCCAGCAGCCCTCAGGGGTCATCCGGGGAGCTGTTTTTT. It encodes CASSPQGSSGELFF.